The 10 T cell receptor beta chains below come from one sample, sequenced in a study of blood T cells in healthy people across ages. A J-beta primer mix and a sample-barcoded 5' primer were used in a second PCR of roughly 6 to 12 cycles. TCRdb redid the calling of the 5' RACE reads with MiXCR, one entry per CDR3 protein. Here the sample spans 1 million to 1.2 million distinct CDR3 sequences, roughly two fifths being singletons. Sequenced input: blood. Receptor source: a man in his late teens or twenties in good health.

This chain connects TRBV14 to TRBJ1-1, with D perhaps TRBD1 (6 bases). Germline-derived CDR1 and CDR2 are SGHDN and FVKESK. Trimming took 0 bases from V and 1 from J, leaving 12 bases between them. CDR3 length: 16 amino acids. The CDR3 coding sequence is TGTGCCAGCAGCCAAGATAAGGGGGTGAAGAACACTGAAGCTTTCTTT. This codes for CASSQDKGVKNTEAFF.

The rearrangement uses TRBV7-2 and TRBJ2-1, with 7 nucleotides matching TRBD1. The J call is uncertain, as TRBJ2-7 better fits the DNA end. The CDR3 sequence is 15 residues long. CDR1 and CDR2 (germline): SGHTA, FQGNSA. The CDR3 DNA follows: TGTGCCAGCAGCTTGTACAGGGGTAGGTACAATGAGCAGTACTTC. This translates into CASSLYRGRYNEQYF.

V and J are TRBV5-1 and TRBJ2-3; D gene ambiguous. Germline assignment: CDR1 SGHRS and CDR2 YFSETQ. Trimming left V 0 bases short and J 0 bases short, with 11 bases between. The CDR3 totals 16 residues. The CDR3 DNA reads TGCGCCAGCAGCTTGGTGCAGCGCCCTAGCACAGATACGCAGTATTTT. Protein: CASSLVQRPSTDTQYF.

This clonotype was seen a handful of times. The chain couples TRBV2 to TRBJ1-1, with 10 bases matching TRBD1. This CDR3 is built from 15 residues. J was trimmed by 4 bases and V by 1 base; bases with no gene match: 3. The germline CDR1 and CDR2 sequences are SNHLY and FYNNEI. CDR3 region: CASSEGDRGLTEAFF. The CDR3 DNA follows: TGTGCCAGCAGTGAAGGAGACAGGGGGCTCACTGAAGCTTTCTTT.

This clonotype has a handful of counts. CDR3 sequence reads: CASSLAAGNEQFF. CDR3 in DNA: TGTGCCAGCAGCTTAGCGGCAGGGAATGAGCAGTTCTTC. J is TRBJ2-1 and V is TRBV7-9, with a weak D call TRBD1 (5 bases). Looked up from germline, CDR1 is SEHNR and CDR2 is FQNEAQ (reference sequence). The CDR3 loop spans 13 amino acids. V was trimmed by 0 bases and J by 7 bases, leaving 7 bases between them.

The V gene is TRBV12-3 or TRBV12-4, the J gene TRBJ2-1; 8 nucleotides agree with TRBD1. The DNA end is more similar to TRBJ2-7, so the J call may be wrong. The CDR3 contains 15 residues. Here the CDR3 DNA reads TGTGCCAGCAGCCCCGGACAGGGACCATACAATGAGCAGTACTTC. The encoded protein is CASSPGQGPYNEQYF.

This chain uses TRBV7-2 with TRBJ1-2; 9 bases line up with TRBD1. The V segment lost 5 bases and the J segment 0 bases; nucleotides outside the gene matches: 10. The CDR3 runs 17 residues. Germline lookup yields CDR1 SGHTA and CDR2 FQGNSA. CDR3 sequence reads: CASSPTGTGITNYGYTF. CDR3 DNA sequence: TGTGCCAGCAGCCCGACCGGGACAGGGATTACTAACTATGGCTACACCTTC.

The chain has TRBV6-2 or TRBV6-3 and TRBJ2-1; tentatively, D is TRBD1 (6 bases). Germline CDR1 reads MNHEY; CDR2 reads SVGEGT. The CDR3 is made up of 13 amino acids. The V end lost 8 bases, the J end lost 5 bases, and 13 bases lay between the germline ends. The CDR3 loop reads CASQTSGDNEQFF. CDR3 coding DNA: TGTGCCAGCCAGACCTCAGGGGACAATGAGCAGTTCTTC.

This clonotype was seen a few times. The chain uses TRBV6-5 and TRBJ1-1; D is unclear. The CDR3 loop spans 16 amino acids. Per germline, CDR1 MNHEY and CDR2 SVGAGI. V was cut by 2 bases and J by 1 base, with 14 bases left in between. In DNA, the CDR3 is TGTGCCAGCAGTTACGCGGTTTACCGCCAGAACACTGAAGCTTTCTTT. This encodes CASSYAVYRQNTEAFF.

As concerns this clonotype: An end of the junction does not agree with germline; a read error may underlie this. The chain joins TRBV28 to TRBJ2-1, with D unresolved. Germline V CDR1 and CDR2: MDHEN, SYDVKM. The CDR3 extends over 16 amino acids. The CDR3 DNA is TGTGCCAACAGTGGAACGACGGTAAGCTCCTACAATGAGCAGTTCTTC. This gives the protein CANSGTTVSSYNEQFF.